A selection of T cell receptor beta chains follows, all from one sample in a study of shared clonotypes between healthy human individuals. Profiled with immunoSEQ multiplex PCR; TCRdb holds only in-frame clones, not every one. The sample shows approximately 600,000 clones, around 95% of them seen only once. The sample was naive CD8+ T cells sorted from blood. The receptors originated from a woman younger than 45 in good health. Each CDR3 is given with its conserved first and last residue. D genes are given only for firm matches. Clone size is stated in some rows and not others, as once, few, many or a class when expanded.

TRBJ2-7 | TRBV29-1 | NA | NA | CSVEDWRLGSYEQYF | TGCAGCGTTGAGGATTGGCGGCTTGGCTCCTACGAGCAGTACTTC
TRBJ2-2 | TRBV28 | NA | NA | CASSLSSGLNTGELFF | TGTGCCAGCAGTTTGTCTTCGGGACTTAACACCGGGGAGCTGTTTTTT
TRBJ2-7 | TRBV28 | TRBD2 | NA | CASSLGLREEKYF | TGTGCCAGCAGTTTGGGGTTGCGGGAGGAGAAGTACTTC
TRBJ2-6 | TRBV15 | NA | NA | CATSIPPRVSGANVLTF | TGTGCCACCAGCATACCACCCAGGGTTTCAGGGGCCAACGTCCTGACTTTC
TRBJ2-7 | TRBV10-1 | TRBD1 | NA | CASSVDRVGDEQYF | TGCGCCAGCAGTGTGGACAGGGTCGGGGACGAGCAGTACTTC
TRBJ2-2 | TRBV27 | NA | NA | CASSFVGSGELFF | TGTGCCAGCAGTTTTGTGGGGAGCGGGGAGCTGTTTTTT
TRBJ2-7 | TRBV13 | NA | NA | CASSFSEGVHEQYF | TGTGCCAGCAGCTTCTCGGAGGGCGTACACGAGCAGTACTTC
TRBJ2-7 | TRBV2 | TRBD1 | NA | CASRSFDRAFPYEQYF | TGTGCCAGCAGGAGTTTTGACAGGGCTTTCCCCTACGAGCAGTACTTC
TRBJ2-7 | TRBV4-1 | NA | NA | CASSQEKEVSYEQYF | TGCGCCAGCAGCCAAGAGAAAGAAGTCTCCTACGAGCAGTACTTC
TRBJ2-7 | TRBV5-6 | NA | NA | CASSLSVNYEQYF | TGTGCCAGCAGCTTGAGCGTAAACTACGAGCAGTACTTC
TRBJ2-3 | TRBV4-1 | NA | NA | CASSQVGTGTDTQYF | TGCGCCAGCAGCCAAGTGGGTACAGGCACAGATACGCAGTATTTT
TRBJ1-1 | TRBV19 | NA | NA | CASSIVGWGTEAFF | TGTGCCAGTAGTATAGTAGGGTGGGGAACTGAAGCTTTCTTT
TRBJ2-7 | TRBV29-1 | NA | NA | CSGYDSYYEQYF | TGCAGCGGCTACGACAGCTACTACGAGCAGTACTTC
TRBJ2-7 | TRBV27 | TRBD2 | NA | CASSPGTSGVGEQYF | TGTGCCAGCAGTCCCGGGACTAGCGGAGTAGGGGAGCAGTACTTC
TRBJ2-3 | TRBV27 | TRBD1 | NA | CASSSPGTGGLDTQYF | TGTGCCAGCAGTTCCCCCGGGACAGGGGGCTTAGATACGCAGTATTTT
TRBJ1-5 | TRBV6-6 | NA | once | CASSYSASNQPQHF | TGTGCCAGCAGTTATTCAGCTAGCAATCAGCCCCAGCATTTT
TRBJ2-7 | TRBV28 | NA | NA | CASSLSFGMVYEQYF | TGTGCCAGCAGTTTATCTTTCGGGATGGTTTACGAGCAGTACTTC
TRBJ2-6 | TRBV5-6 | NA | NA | CASMRRTVISGANVLTF | TGTGCCAGCATGAGGAGGACAGTCATCTCTGGGGCCAACGTCCTGACTTTC
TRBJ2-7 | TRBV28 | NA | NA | CASSFSDSYEQYF | TGTGCCAGCAGTTTCTCCGATTCCTACGAGCAGTACTTC
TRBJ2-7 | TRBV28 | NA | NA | CASSLDGYEQYF | TGTGCCAGCAGCCTAGACGGCTACGAGCAGTACTTC
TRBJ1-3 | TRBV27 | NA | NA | CASSLSAGEVGNTIYF | TGTGCCAGCAGTTTATCGGCAGGGGAGGTTGGAAACACCATATATTTT
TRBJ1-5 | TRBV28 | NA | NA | CASRWGSGNQPQHF | TGTGCCAGCAGGTGGGGTAGCGGCAATCAGCCCCAGCATTTT
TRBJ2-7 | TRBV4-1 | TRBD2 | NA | CASSQPLAGQYEQYF | TGCGCCAGCAGCCAACCACTAGCGGGACAGTACGAGCAGTACTTC
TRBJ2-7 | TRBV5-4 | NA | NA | CASSLDRDYEQYF | TGTGCCAGCAGCTTGGACAGGGACTACGAGCAGTACTTC
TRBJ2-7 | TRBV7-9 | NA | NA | CASSLARGGTSSYEQYF | TGTGCCAGCAGCTTAGCGCGGGGAGGAACTAGCTCCTACGAGCAGTACTTC
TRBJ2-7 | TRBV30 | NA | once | CAWSPPGLPYEQYF | TGTGCCTGGAGTCCCCCCGGGTTACCCTACGAGCAGTACTTC
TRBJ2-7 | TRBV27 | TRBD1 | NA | CASSFSDRVPYEQYF | TGTGCCAGCAGTTTTTCCGACAGGGTCCCCTACGAGCAGTACTTC
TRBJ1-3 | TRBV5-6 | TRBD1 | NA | CASSLRRQGVPGNTIYF | TGTGCCAGCAGCCTCCGGCGACAGGGAGTACCTGGAAACACCATATATTTT
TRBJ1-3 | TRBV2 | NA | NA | CASSEWESSGNTIYF | TGTGCCAGCAGTGAATGGGAATCTTCTGGAAACACCATATATTTT
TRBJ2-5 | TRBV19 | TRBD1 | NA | CASSTSWARTGETQYF | TGTGCCAGTAGTACCTCGTGGGCGCGGACAGGAGAGACCCAGTACTTC
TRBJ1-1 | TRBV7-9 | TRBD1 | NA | CASSPMGQGAVTEAFF | TGTGCCAGCAGCCCGATGGGACAGGGGGCAGTTACTGAAGCTTTCTTT
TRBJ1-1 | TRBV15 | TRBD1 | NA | CATSKDRFNTEAFF | TGTGCCACCAGCAAGGACAGGTTCAACACTGAAGCTTTCTTT
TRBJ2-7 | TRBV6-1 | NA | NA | CASEISLLAEQYF | TGTGCCAGCGAAATTTCCCTCCTAGCCGAGCAGTACTTC
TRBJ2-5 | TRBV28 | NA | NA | CASSYRVGETQYF | TGTGCCAGCAGTTACAGGGTAGGAGAGACCCAGTACTTC
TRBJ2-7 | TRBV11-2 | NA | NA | CASSPELGREYAYEQYF | TGTGCCAGCAGCCCAGAACTGGGCCGGGAGTATGCCTACGAGCAGTACTTC
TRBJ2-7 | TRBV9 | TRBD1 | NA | CASSVTSGTGIYEQYF | TGTGCCAGCAGCGTAACTTCCGGGACAGGGATCTACGAGCAGTACTTC
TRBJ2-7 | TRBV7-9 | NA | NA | CASSDLAGHLYEQYF | TGTGCCAGCAGCGATCTGGCGGGACACCTCTACGAGCAGTACTTC
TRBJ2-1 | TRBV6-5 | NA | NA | CATGPYNEQFF | TGTGCCACTGGACCGTACAATGAGCAGTTCTTC
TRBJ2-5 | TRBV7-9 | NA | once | CASSFDRPQETQYF | TGTGCCAGCAGCTTCGACAGGCCCCAAGAGACCCAGTACTTC
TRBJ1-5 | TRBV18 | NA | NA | CASSPTGGQPQHF | TGTGCCAGCTCTCCCACTGGGGGACAGCCCCAGCATTTT
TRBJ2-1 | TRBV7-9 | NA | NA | CASSLFTTNEQFF | TGTGCCAGCAGCTTATTTACCACCAATGAGCAGTTCTTC
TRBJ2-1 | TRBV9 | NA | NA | CASRPLRALEQFF | TGTGCCAGCAGGCCTCTCCGGGCGCTTGAGCAGTTCTTC
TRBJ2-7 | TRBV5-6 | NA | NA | CASSQGSWYEQYF | TGTGCCAGCAGCCAAGGGAGTTGGTACGAGCAGTACTTC
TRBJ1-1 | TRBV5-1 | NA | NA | CASSLVTDTEAFF | TGCGCCAGCAGCTTGGTTACGGACACAGAAGCTTTCTTT
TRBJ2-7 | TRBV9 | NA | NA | CASSSAVNYEQYF | TGTGCCAGCAGCTCCGCGGTGAACTACGAGCAGTACTTC
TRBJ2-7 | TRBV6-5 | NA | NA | CASSYSQTYEQYF | TGTGCCAGCAGTTACTCCCAGACCTACGAGCAGTACTTC
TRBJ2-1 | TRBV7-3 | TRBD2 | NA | CASSLARTRDNEQFF | TGTGCCAGCAGCTTAGCTAGGACTAGGGACAATGAGCAGTTCTTC
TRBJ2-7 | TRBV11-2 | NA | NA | CASSLAPIGGNYEQYF | TGTGCCAGCAGCTTAGCTCCCATAGGCGGAAACTACGAGCAGTACTTC
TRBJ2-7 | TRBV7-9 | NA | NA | CASSRTGEGGPEQYF | TGTGCCAGCAGCCGGACAGGAGAGGGAGGGCCTGAGCAGTACTTC
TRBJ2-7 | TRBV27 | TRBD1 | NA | CASSWDRAYEQYF | TGTGCCAGCAGTTGGGACAGGGCCTACGAGCAGTACTTC
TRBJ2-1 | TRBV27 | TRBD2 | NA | CASSSPTSRNEQFF | TGTGCCAGCAGTTCCCCGACTAGCCGAAATGAGCAGTTCTTC
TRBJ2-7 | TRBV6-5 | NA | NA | CASSYSSPSSYEQYF | TGTGCCAGCAGTTATAGTTCCCCCAGCTCCTACGAGCAGTACTTC
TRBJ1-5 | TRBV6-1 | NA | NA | CASISKGVGNQPQHF | TGTGCCAGCATTTCTAAGGGGGTTGGCAATCAGCCCCAGCATTTT
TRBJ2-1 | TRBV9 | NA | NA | CASSATGTEQFF | TGTGCCAGCAGCGCGACCGGGACAGAGCAGTTCTTC
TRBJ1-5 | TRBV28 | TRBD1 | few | CASSSDREAQPQHF | TGTGCCAGCAGTTCCGACAGGGAGGCTCAGCCCCAGCATTTT